Sequencing of this T cell receptor (beta chain) was carried out in a study of cytomegalovirus exposure and HLA in healthy donors. Whole-study results and caveats: Reported results showed that the classifier diagnosed cytomegalovirus status with high specificity and sensitivity. Cytomegalovirus association was assigned to approximately 160 TCR beta chains. A later analysis found most CMV-associated TCR beta chains apparently HLA-restricted.

The CDR3 consists of 15 residues. Germline loops: CDR1 ENHRY, CDR2 SYGVKD. V was shortened by 4 bases and J by 2 bases, with 14 bases between the two germline ends. Comments on this clone: The antigen remains undetermined.

The primer mix had 60 Vbeta and 13 Jbeta primers. Data came from immunoSEQ multiplex PCR; TCRdb stores just in-frame clones and leaves some out. This repertoire shows about 130,000 clones, about 71% found once; its top ten account for over 2%. The genes are TRBV10-3 and TRBJ1-1; D possibly corresponds to TRBD1 (5 bases). This receptor was taken from a woman aged 55-69 years in good health and CMV-seropositive. Sequenced sample: PBMCs. This chain's CDR3 is CAISVARGLNTEAFF. For the CDR3, the DNA is TGTGCCATCAGTGTCGCTCGGGGGTTAAACACTGAAGCTTTCTTT.